This T cell receptor (beta chain) was identified in a study of cytomegalovirus exposure and HLA in healthy donors. Broader study findings: Cytomegalovirus status was reportedly diagnosed by the classifier with high sensitivity and specificity.

Details on this clone: Its antigen is not identified.

Sequencing used immunoSEQ multiplex PCR; TCRdb keeps in-frame clones, though not all of them. The sample lists 250,000 to 350,000 clones, roughly 87% seen once, with approximately 1% in the top ten. Germline V lookup: CDR1 SGHTA, CDR2 FQGNSA. The CDR3 consists of 13 residues. With 5 bases removed from V and 4 bases from J, the gap between germline ends came to 9 bases. The sequence was collected from a woman in her twenties or thirties in good health and CMV-seropositive. The gene calls are TRBV7-2 and TRBJ2-1; D might be TRBD2 (6 bases). The source material was PBMCs. The CDR3 loop is CASSTRGYNEQFF. CDR3 nucleotides: TGTGCCAGCAGCACCCGGGGGTACAATGAGCAGTTCTTC.